Detailed here is one T cell receptor (beta chain). The antigen remains undetermined. Sequencing of TCR beta was carried out in blood CD8+ and CD4+ T cells. This entry is derived from a study of CD8 T cells in Susac syndrome. Background on the study: When their blood was taken, patients with Susac syndrome were therapy-naive, taking corticosteroids, or taking intravenous immunoglobulin alone. Points from the study as a whole: Total CD8+ repertoires held more than 15 Susac-specific public clones, while CD8+ TEMRA repertoires held 5 or 6.

Random hexamers primed reverse transcription of about 0.5 to 1 ug RNA. Amplification of the TCR beta CDR3 was carried out by immunoSEQ multiplex PCR, which spanned a total of 54 Vbeta and 13 Jbeta segments. TCRdb used MiXCR to reprocess the immunoSEQ multiplex PCR reads, holding one entry per CDR3 protein. Of approximately 190,000 distinct CDR3 sequences listed, just under 95% are singletons. V lost 3 bases to trimming and J lost 1 base; unmatched junction nucleotides: 8. The germline V gene has CDR1 GTSNPN and CDR2 SVGIG (reference sequence). The CDR3 spans 15 residues. The receptor was derived from a human donor with Susac syndrome. This chain connects TRBV30 to TRBJ1-1; 7 nucleotides agree with TRBD1. The specimen was CD8+ T cells from PBMCs. This CDR3 reads CAWSLHDRANTEAFF. The CDR3 nucleotides are TGTGCCTGGAGCTTACATGACAGGGCGAACACTGAAGCTTTCTTT.